Sequencing of this T cell receptor (beta chain) was carried out in a study of blood T cell repertoires in COVID-19. Only in-frame clones appear in the TCRdb table, and some are missing; sequencing was by immunoSEQ multiplex PCR. Here the sample spans about 120,000 clones, 55% to 75% being singletons. The CDR3 extends over 16 amino acids. Germline assignment: CDR1 LNHNV and CDR2 YYDKDF (reference sequence). The V segment lost 3 bases and the J segment 9 bases; nucleotides outside the gene matches: 7. What was sequenced was peripheral blood. The clonotype was recovered from a woman aged 70-85 years with acute or convalescent COVID-19. V gene TRBV15 combines with J gene TRBJ2-1; TRBD2 matches at 14 bases. CDR3 bases: TGTGCCACCAGCAGTTACGGACTAGCGGGAGGCGGTGAGCAGTTCTTC. Amino acids: CATSSYGLAGGGEQFF.